These 9 T cell receptor beta chains were sequenced from one sample in a study of OX40 agonist ivuxolimab in advanced cancers. Assay used: immunoSEQ multiplex PCR; TCRdb lists only in-frame clones, some missing. The sample consists of around 64,000 clones, roughly nine tenths of them appearing once. The source material was CD4+ or CD8+ T cells sorted from blood, sampled in a trial of the OX40 agonist ivuxolimab. The receptors stem from an adult with an advanced solid tumor such as melanoma, head and neck, liver or kidney cancer.

The chain uses TRBV27 and TRBJ2-3; 9 positions agree with TRBD2. V was clipped by 4 bases and J by 5 bases; unmatched bases: 10. CDR3 length: 16 amino acids. Germline CDR1 MNHEY, CDR2 SMNVEV (reference sequence). This CDR3 is CASSSPLSGSGDTQYF. DNA for the CDR3: TGTGCCAGCAGTTCCCCGCTTAGCGGGAGTGGAGATACGCAGTATTTT.

The chain carries TRBV28 and TRBJ2-1; TRBD1 or TRBD2 may be the D gene (5 bases each). This CDR3 spans 15 amino acids. Trimming left V 7 bases short and J 2 bases short, with 15 bases between. Germline CDR1 MDHEN, CDR2 SYDVKM. CDR3 sequence (DNA): TGTGCCAGCAACCGAGGGGACCGGACCTACAATGAGCAGTTCTTC. It specifies CASNRGDRTYNEQFF. The whole variable domain, remainder taken from reference TRBV28 and TRBJ2-1, is DVKVTQSSRYLVKRTGEKVFLECVQDMDHENMFWYRQDPGLGLRLIYFSYDVKMKEKGDIPEGYSVSREKKERFSLILESASTNQTSMYLCASNRGDRTYNEQFFGPGTRLTVL.

The chain joins TRBV27 to TRBJ2-7, with 10 bases aligning to TRBD1. V was pared by 3 bases and J by 5 bases, with 1 base of the junction left unmatched. This CDR3 is 13 amino acids long. The germline V gene has CDR1 MNHEY and CDR2 SMNVEV (reference sequence). The CDR3 region is CASSFGQGDEQYF. The CDR3 DNA follows: TGTGCCAGCAGTTTTGGACAGGGGGACGAGCAGTACTTC.

The chain is built from TRBV5-1 and TRBJ1-2; the D gene is possibly TRBD1 (5 bases). Per the germline V gene, CDR1 is SGHRS and CDR2 is YFSETQ. This CDR3 has 13 residues. V gave up 0 bases and J gave up 3 bases, with 6 bases separating them. The CDR3 nucleotides read TGCGCCAGCAGCTTGGGGGACCACTATGGCTACACCTTC. It yields the protein CASSLGDHYGYTF.

This sequence joins TRBV4-1 and TRBJ1-1; D gene unclear. This CDR3 spans 13 amino acids. Between the trimmed V and J ends, which lost 3 bases and 5 bases, there was a span of 10 bases. From germline, CDR1 is MGHRA and CDR2 YSYEKL. CDR3 coding DNA: TGCGCCAGCAGCCAGAGGACGGGGACTGAAGCTTTCTTT. Amino acid sequence: CASSQRTGTEAFF.

This clone appeared a single time. The chain combines TRBV2 with TRBJ2-2; unclear D gene. The CDR3 contains 17 residues. Germline-derived CDR1 and CDR2 are SNHLY and FYNNEI. The V and J ends lost 2 bases and 3 bases respectively, with 16 bases between them. Here the CDR3 DNA reads TGTGCCAGCAGTGAAAGTGGCTGGGCGGCCGACACCGGGGAGCTGTTTTTT. It translates to CASSESGWAADTGELFF.

The chain employs TRBV28 and TRBJ2-1, with D uncertain. The V gene lost 6 bases and the J gene lost 5 bases, with 17 bases spanning the gap. Germline CDR1 is MDHEN and CDR2 is SYDVKM. The CDR3 consists of 15 residues. The CDR3 loop reads CASRPRTALDNEQFF. The CDR3 bases are TGTGCCAGCAGGCCCAGGACGGCCTTGGACAATGAGCAGTTCTTC.

This sequence joins TRBV2 and TRBJ1-4; the D gene is possibly TRBD1 (6 bases). The V end was cut by 2 bases, the J end by 5 bases, with 15 bases between. Per germline, CDR1 SNHLY and CDR2 FYNNEI. The CDR3 consists of 16 residues. The CDR3 DNA reads as TGTGCCAGCAGTGAAACGGGGGCCGGAGGGAATGAAAAACTGTTTTTT. Its translation: CASSETGAGGNEKLFF.

The chain joins TRBV11-3 to TRBJ2-7; D possibly corresponds to TRBD1 (6 bases). CDR3 size: 12 residues. Germline assignment: CDR1 SGHNT and CDR2 YENEEA. V shed 5 bases and J shed 3 bases, with 8 bases lying between them. CDR3 loop: CASSVDSYEQYF. The CDR3 DNA sequence: TGTGCCAGCAGCGTGGACAGCTACGAGCAGTACTTC.